This T cell receptor beta chain stems from a study of breast tumors, draining lymph nodes, adjacent tissues. TCRdb analysed the multiplex PCR reads with MiXCR anew, one entry per CDR3 protein. The data show some 130,000 distinct CDR3 sequences, just under 20% seen once. Broader study findings: Tumors had less TCR diversity than lymph nodes, more than nontumor tissue. Most tumor T cells seemingly derive from lymph node, then expand in tumor.

The lymph nodes were axillary draining lymph nodes from breast cancer patients. This clonotype came up many times. Its specificity is unknown. V was trimmed by 9 bases and J by 5 bases, leaving 13 bases between them. This CDR3 comprises 12 residues. The germline gives CDR1 LNHDA, CDR2 SQIVND (reference sequence). Source material: axillary lymph node tissue. The clonotype originates from a female donor with breast cancer. Some clones in this sample may be carry-over from other donors' samples. The rearrangement links TRBV19 to TRBJ2-5; D may be TRBD1 (6 bases). CDR3 bases: TGTGCCAGCGCACAGGGAGCGGAGACCCAGTACTTC. Translating it yields CASAQGAETQYF. The full variable domain, with the rest looked up from reference TRBV19 and TRBJ2-5, is DGGITQSPKYLFRKEGQNVTLSCEQNLNHDAMYWYRQDPGQGLRLIYYSQIVNDFQKGDIAEGYSVSREKKESFPLTVTSAQKNPTAFYLCASAQGAETQYFGPGTRLLVL.